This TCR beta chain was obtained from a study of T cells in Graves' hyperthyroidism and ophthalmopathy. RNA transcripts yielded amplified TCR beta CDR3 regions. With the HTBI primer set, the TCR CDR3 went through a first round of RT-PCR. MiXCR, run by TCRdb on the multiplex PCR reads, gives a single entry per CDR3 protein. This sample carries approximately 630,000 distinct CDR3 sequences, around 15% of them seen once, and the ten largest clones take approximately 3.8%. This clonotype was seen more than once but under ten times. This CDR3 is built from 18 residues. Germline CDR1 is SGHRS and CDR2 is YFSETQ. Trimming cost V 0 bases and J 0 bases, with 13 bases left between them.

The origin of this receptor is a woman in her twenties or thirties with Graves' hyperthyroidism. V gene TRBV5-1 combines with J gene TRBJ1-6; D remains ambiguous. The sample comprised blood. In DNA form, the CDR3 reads TGCGCCAGCAGCTTGGACAGCGGGTGGAGCTCCTATAATTCACCCCTCCACTTT. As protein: CASSLDSGWSSYNSPLHF.